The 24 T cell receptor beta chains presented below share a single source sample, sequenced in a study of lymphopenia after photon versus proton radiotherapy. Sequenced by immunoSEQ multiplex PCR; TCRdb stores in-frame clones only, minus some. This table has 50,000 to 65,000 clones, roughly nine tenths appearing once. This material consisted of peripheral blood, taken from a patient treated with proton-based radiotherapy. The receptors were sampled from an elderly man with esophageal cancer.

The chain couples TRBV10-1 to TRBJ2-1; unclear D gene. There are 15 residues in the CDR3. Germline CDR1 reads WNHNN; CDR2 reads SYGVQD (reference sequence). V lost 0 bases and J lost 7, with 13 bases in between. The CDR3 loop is CASSESRPPRNEQFF. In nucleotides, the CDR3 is TGCGCCAGCAGTGAGTCTCGGCCGCCCAGAAATGAGCAGTTCTTC.

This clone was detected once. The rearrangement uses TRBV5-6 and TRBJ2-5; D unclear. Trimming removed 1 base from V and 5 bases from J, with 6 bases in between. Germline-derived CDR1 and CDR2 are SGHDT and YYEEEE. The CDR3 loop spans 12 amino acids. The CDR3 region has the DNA TGTGCCAGCAGCTTGTATAGGGAGACCCAGTACTTC. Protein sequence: CASSLYRETQYF.

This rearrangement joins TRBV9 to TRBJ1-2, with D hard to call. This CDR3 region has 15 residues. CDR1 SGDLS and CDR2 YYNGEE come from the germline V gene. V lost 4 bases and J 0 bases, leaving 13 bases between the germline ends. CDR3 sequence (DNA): TGTGCCAGCAGCATGAGCGGCGTCGCTAACTATGGCTACACCTTC. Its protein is CASSMSGVANYGYTF.

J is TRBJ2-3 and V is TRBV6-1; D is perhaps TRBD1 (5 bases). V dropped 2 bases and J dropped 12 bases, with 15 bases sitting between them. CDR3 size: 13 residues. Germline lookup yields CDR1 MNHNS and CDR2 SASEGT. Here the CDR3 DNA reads TGTGCCAGCAGTGAACTTGGAACAGGCATTCAGTATTTT. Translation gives CASSELGTGIQYF.

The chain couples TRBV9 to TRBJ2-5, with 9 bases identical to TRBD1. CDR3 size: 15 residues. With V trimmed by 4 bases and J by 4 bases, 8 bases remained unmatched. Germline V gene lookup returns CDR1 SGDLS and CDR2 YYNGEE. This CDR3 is CASSPGTGRTETQYF. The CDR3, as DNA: TGTGCCAGCAGCCCCGGGACAGGGAGGACAGAGACCCAGTACTTC.

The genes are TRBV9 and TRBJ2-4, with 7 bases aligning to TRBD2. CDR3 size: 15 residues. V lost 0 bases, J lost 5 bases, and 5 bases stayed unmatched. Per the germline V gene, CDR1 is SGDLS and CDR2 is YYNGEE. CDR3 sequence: CASSVAGGYENIQYF. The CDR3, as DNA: TGTGCCAGCAGCGTAGCGGGAGGTTACGAAAACATTCAGTACTTC. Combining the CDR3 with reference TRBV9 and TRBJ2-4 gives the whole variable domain DSGVTQTPKHLITATGQRVTLRCSPRSGDLSVYWYQQSLDQGLQFLIQYYNGEERAKGNILERFSAQQFPDLHSELNLSSLELGDSALYFCASSVAGGYENIQYFGAGTRLSVL.

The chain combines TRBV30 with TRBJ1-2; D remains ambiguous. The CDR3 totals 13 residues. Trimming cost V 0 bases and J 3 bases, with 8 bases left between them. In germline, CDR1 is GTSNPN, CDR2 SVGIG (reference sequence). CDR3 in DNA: TGTGCCTGGAGTGTAAGGCGGCACTATGGCTACACCTTC. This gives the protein CAWSVRRHYGYTF.

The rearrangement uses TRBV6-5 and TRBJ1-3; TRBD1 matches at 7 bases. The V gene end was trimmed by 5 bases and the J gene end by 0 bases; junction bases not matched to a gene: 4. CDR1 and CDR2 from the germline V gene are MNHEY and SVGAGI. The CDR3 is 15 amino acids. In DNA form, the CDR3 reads TGTGCCAGCAGTAAGACAGGGTCCTCTGGAAACACCATATATTTT. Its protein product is CASSKTGSSGNTIYF.

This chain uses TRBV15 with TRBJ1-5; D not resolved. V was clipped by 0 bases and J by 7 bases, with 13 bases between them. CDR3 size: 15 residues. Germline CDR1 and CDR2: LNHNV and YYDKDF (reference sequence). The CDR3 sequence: CATSRDLRVSQPQHF. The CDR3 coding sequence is TGTGCCACCAGCAGAGATTTGAGGGTGTCACAGCCCCAGCATTTT. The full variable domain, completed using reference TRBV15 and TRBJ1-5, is DAMVIQNPRYQVTQFGKPVTLSCSQTLNHNVMYWYQQKSSQAPKLLFHYYDKDFNNEADTPDNFQSRRPNTSFCFLDIRSPGLGDTAMYLCATSRDLRVSQPQHFGDGTRLSIL.

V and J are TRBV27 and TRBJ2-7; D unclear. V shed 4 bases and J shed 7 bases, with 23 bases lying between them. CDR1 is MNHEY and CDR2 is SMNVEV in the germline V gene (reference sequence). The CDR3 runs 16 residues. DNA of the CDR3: TGTGCCAGCAGTTCCTCGACCGGTTCCCCCCCAAAGGAGCAGTACTTC. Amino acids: CASSSSTGSPPKEQYF.

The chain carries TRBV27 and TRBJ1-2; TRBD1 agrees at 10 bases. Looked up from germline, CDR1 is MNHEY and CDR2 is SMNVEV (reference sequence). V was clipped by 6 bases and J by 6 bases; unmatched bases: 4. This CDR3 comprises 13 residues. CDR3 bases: TGTGCCAGCAGCCTCGGACAGGGGGATGGCTACACCTTC. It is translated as CASSLGQGDGYTF.

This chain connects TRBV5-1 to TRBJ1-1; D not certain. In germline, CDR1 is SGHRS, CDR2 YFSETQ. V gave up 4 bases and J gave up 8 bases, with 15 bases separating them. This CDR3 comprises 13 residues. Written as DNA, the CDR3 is TGCGCCAGCAGCCCACGAGTCGACGGAGAAGCTTTCTTT. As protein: CASSPRVDGEAFF. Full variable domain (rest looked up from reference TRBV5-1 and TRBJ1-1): KAGVTQTPRYLIKTRGQQVTLSCSPISGHRSVSWYQQTPGQGLQFLFEYFSETQRNKGNFPGRFSGRQFSNSRSEMNVSTLELGDSALYLCASSPRVDGEAFFGQGTRLTVV.

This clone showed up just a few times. The CDR3 region is CASSPITGMDTGELFF. Written as DNA, the CDR3 is TGTGCCAGCTCGCCCATTACAGGGATGGACACCGGGGAGCTGTTTTTT. The chain recombines TRBV18 with TRBJ2-2; D perhaps matches TRBD1 (6 bases). The CDR3 is made up of 16 amino acids. The V and J ends lost 6 bases and 3 bases respectively, with 17 bases between them. Looked up from germline, CDR1 is KGHSH and CDR2 is LQKENI.

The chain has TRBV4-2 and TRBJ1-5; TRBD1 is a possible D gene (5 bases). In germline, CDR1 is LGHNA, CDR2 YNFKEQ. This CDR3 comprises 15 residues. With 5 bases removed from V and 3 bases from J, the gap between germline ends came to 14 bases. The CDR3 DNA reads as TGTGCCAGCAGCTTGGGACGGGACTTCAATCAGCCCCAGCATTTT. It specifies CASSLGRDFNQPQHF.

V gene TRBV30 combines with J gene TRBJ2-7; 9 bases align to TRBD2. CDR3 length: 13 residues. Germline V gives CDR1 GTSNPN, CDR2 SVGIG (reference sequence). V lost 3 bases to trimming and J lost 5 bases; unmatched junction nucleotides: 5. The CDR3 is CAWSRGLAHEQYF. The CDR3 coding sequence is TGTGCCTGGAGCCGTGGACTAGCGCACGAGCAGTACTTC.

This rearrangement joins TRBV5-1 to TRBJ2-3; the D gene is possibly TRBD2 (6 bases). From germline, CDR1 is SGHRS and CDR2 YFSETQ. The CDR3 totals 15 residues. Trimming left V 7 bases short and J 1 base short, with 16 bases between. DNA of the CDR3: TGCGCCAGCCTGCACGAGGGAGGAGGCACAGATACGCAGTATTTT. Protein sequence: CASLHEGGGTDTQYF.

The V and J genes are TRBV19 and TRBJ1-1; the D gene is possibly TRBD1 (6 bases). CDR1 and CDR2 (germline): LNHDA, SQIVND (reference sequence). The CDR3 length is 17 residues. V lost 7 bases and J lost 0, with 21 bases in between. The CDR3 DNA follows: TGTGCCAGTACCCCCCGGGACACCCGTTACATGAACACTGAAGCTTTCTTT. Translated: CASTPRDTRYMNTEAFF.

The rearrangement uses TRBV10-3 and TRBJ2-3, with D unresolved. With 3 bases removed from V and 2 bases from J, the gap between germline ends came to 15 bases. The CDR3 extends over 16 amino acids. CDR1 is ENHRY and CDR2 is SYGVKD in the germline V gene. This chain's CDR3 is CAISDSSPAATDTQYF. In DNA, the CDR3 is TGTGCCATCAGTGATTCATCGCCAGCAGCCACAGATACGCAGTATTTT.

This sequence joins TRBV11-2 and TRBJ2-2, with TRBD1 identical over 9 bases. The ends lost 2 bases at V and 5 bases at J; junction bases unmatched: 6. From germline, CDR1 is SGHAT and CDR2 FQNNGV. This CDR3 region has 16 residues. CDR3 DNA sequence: TGTGCCAGCAGCTTATCTGGGACAGGGCGAACCGGGGAGCTGTTTTTT. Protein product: CASSLSGTGRTGELFF.

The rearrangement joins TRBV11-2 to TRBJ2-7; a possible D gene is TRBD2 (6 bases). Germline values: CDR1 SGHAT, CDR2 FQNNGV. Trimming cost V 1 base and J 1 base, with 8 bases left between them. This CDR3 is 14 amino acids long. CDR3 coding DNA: TGTGCCAGCAGCTTAGCTGGGGGGTCCTACGAGCAGTACTTC. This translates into CASSLAGGSYEQYF.

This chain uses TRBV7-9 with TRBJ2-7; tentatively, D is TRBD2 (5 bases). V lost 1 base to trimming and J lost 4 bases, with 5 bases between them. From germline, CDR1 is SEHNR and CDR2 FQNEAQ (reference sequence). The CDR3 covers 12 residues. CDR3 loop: CASSLGEYEQYF. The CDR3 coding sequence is TGTGCCAGCAGCTTAGGGGAGTACGAGCAGTACTTC.

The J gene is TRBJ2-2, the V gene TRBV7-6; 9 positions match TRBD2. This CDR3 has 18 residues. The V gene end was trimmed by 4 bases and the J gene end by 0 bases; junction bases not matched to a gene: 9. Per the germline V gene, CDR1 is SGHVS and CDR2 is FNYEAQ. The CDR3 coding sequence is TGTGCCAGCAGCTCGTCTGTCAGCGGGGGGACGAACACCGGGGAGCTGTTTTTT. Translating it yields CASSSSVSGGTNTGELFF.

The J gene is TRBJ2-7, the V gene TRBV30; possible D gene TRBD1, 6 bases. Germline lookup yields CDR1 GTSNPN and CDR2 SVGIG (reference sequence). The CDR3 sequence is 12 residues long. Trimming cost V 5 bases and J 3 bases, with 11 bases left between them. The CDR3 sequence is CAWEEDSYEQYF. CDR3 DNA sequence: TGTGCCTGGGAAGAGGACAGCTACGAGCAGTACTTC.

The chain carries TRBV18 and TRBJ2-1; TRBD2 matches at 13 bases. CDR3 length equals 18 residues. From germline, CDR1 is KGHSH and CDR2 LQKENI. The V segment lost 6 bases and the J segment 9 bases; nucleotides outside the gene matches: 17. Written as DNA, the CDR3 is TGTGCCAGCTCGCTTTCTCCCCACGGACTAGCGGGAGACAGTGAGCAGTTCTTC. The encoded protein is CASSLSPHGLAGDSEQFF.